These T cell receptor beta chains were read from a single sample in a study of T cells in Graves' hyperthyroidism and ophthalmopathy. TCRdb re-analysed the multiplex PCR reads in MiXCR, keeping a single row per CDR3 protein. The profile shows 300,000 or so distinct CDR3 sequences, about 20% of them singletons. Sequencing was performed on blood. Receptor source: a woman aged 45 to 65 with Graves' hyperthyroidism. The CDR3 runs from the conserved cysteine through the conserved F or W. The D gene is left open where the match is weak. The size field is filled for only some rows; it gives once, few, many or a size class.

d_gene: -
abundance: many
j_gene: TRBJ2-3
len: 13
v_gene: TRBV5-1
CDR3nt: TGCGCCAGCAGCTTACAGGACACAGATACGCAGTATTTT
CDR3aa: CASSLQDTDTQYF

d_gene: TRBD2
abundance: many
j_gene: TRBJ2-3
len: 14
v_gene: TRBV30
CDR3nt: TGTGCCTGGAGTGTACGCGGGAGTGACGATACGCAGTATTTT
CDR3aa: CAWSVRGSDDTQYF

d_gene: -
abundance: -
j_gene: TRBJ2-3
len: 15
v_gene: TRBV5-4
CDR3nt: TGTGCCAGCAGCTTGATGACAACTGCATCCGATACGCAGTATTTT
CDR3aa: CASSLMTTASDTQYF

d_gene: -
abundance: many
j_gene: TRBJ2-1
len: 15
v_gene: TRBV28
CDR3nt: TGTGCCAGCAGATGGGCCGGCCTCGGGTACAATGAGCAGTTCTTC
CDR3aa: CASRWAGLGYNEQFF

d_gene: -
abundance: -
j_gene: TRBJ2-5
len: 13
v_gene: TRBV15
CDR3nt: TGTGCCACCAGCAGTGGGACTGCGGAGACCCAGTACTTC
CDR3aa: CATSSGTAETQYF

d_gene: -
abundance: -
j_gene: TRBJ1-5
len: 14
v_gene: TRBV6-7
CDR3nt: TGTGCCAGCAGTAAAGGGGTGTCGGGTCAGCCCCAGCATTTT
CDR3aa: CASSKGVSGQPQHF

d_gene: -
abundance: many
j_gene: TRBJ2-7
len: 16
v_gene: TRBV20-1
CDR3nt: TGCAGTGCTAGAGGACCTACGGGACGCCCAGTCTACGAGCAGTACTTC
CDR3aa: CSARGPTGRPVYEQYF

d_gene: -
abundance: few
j_gene: TRBJ1-4
len: 15
v_gene: TRBV5-1
CDR3nt: TGCGCCAGCTCCATCGGGACACCGGGTAATGAAAAACTGTTTTTT
CDR3aa: CASSIGTPGNEKLFF

d_gene: -
abundance: -
j_gene: TRBJ1-2
len: 12
v_gene: TRBV30
CDR3nt: TGTGCCCAACAGGATGCTAACTATGGCTACACCTTC
CDR3aa: CAQQDANYGYTF

d_gene: TRBD2
abundance: -
j_gene: TRBJ2-1
len: 20
v_gene: TRBV12-5
CDR3nt: TGTGCTAGTGGTTTGCCCTGGGGACTAGCGGGGGCCAACTCCTACAATGAGCAGTTCTTC
CDR3aa: CASGLPWGLAGANSYNEQFF

d_gene: TRBD2
abundance: -
j_gene: TRBJ2-2
len: 14
v_gene: TRBV7-7
CDR3nt: TGTGCTAGCAGCTCGGGACTAGCCCCCGGGGAGCTGTTTTTT
CDR3aa: CASSSGLAPGELFF